The present TCR beta chain was sequenced within a study of shared clonotypes between healthy human individuals. Using immunoSEQ multiplex PCR, the repertoire was profiled, and TCRdb retains in-frame clones only, with some absent. This repertoire shows roughly 1,500,000 clones, 98% found once; its top ten account for around 0.47%. Study-wide findings and caveats: Clonotype sharing among donors was expected to depend on sequencing depth. Even with large depth, rarefaction showed that sorted-subset sequencing was incomplete.

Points on this clone: No antigen is known for it.

This CDR3 comprises 15 residues. Losses at the gene ends were 2 bases for V and 3 bases for J; bases not matched to a gene: 4. Germline V gene sequence: CDR1 MDHEN, CDR2 SYDVKM. The sequencing sample was made of naive CD4+ T cells sorted from blood. Subset meaning: CD45RA+ positively selected. The gene calls are TRBV28 and TRBJ1-5; 7 bases line up with TRBD1. This receptor was identified in a man aged 25 to 40 in good health. The chain's CDR3 is CASSLNRGLNQPQHF. The DNA for the CDR3 is TGTGCCAGCAGTTTAAACAGGGGCCTCAATCAGCCCCAGCATTTT. The full variable domain, completed using reference TRBV28 and TRBJ1-5, is DVKVTQSSRYLVKRTGEKVFLECVQDMDHENMFWYRQDPGLGLRLIYFSYDVKMKEKGDIPEGYSVSREKKERFSLILESASTNQTSMYLCASSLNRGLNQPQHFGDGTRLSIL.